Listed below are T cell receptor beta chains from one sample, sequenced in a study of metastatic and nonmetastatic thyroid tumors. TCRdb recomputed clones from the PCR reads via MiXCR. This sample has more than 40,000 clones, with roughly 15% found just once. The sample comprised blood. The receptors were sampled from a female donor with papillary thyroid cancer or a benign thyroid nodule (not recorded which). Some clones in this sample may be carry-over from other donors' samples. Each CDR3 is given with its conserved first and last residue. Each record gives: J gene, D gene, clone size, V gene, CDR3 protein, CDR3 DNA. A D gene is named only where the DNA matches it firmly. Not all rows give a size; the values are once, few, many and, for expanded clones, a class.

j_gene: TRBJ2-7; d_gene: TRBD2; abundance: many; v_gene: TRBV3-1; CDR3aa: CASSQDGSGSIEQYF; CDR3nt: TGTGCCAGCAGCCAAGACGGTAGCGGGAGTATAGAGCAGTACTTC
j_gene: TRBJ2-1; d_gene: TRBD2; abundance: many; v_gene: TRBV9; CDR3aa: CASSADLTSGTYNEQFF; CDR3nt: TGTGCCAGCAGCGCAGACCTAACTAGCGGGACCTACAATGAGCAGTTCTTC
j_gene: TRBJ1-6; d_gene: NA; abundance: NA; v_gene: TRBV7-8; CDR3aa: CASSLGGGGSYNSPLHF; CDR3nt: TGTGCCAGCAGCTTAGGGGGCGGGGGCTCCTATAATTCACCCCTCCACTTT
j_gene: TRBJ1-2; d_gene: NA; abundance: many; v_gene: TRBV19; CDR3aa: CASSMGLLYGYTF; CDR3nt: TGTGCCAGTAGTATGGGACTGTTGTACGGCTACACCTTC
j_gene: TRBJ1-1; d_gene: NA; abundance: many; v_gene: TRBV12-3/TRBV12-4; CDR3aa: CASSLSQGGTEAFF; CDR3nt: TGTGCCAGCAGTTTATCTCAGGGAGGAACTGAAGCTTTCTTT
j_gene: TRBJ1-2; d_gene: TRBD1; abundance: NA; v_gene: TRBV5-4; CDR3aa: CASSSEPSTGGGYTF; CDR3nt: TGTGCCAGCAGCTCAGAACCAAGTACAGGGGGCGGCTACACCTTC
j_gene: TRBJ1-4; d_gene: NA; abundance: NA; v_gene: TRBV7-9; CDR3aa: CASSGLTNEKLFF; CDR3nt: TGTGCCAGCAGCGGGTTAACTAATGAAAAACTGTTTTTT
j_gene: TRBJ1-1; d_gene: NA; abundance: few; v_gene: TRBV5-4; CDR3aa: CASSLDGFTGLGNTEAFF; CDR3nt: TGTGCCAGCAGCTTGGATGGGTTTACAGGGTTGGGAAACACTGAAGCTTTCTTT
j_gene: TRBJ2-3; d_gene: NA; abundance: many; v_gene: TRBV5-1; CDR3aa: CASSLGQSTDTQYF; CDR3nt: TGCGCCAGCAGCTTAGGACAAAGCACAGATACGCAGTATTTT
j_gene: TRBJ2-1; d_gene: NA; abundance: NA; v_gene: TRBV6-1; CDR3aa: CASRRTRTESYNEQLF; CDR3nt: TGTGCCAGCAGACGGACCAGGACCGAGTCATACAATGAGCAGCTCTTC
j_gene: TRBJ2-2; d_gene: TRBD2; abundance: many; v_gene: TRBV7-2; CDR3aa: CASSLAGLVGGELFF; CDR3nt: TGTGCCAGCAGCTTAGCGGGACTAGTGGGCGGGGAGCTGTTTTTT
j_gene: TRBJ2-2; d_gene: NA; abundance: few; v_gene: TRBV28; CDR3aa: CASSFLPGNTGELFF; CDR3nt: TGTGCCAGCAGTTTTCTTCCAGGGAACACCGGGGAGCTGTTTTTT
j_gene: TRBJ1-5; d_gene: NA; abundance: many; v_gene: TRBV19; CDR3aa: CASSPALTGSNQPQHF; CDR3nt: TGTGCCAGTAGCCCCGCTCTCACCGGTAGCAATCAGCCCCAGCATTTT
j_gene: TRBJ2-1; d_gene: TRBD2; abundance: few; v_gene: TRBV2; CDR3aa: CASTPGLAFDEQFF; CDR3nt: TGTGCCAGCACCCCGGGACTAGCGTTCGATGAGCAGTTCTTC
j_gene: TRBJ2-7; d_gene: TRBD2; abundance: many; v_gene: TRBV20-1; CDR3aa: CSAIAGTPIGEQYF; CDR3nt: TGCAGTGCTATAGCGGGAACCCCCATTGGCGAGCAGTACTTC
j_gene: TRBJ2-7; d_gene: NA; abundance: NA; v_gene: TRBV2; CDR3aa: CDSSEAGYEQYF; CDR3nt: TGCGACAGCAGTGAGGCAGGATACGAGCAGTACTTC
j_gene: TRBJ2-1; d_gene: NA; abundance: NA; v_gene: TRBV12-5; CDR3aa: CASFGLSLNELFF; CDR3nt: TGTGCAAGCTTTGGACTAAGTCTCAATGAGCTGTTCTTC
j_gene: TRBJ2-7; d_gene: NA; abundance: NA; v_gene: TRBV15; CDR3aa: CATSRGTVSYEQCF; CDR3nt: TGTGCCACCAGCAGAGGGACGGTTTCGTACGAGCAGTGCTTC
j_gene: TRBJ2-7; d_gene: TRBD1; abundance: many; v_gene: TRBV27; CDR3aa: CASSSRTGRTYEQYF; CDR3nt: TGTGCCAGCAGTTCCAGGACAGGGCGGACCTACGAGCAGTACTTC
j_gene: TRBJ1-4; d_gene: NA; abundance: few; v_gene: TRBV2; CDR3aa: CASSPRDQNEKLFF; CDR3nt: TGTGCCAGCAGTCCCCGGGACCAAAATGAAAAACTGTTTTTT
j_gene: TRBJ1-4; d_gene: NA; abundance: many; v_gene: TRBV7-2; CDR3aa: CASSLAQGIDEKLFF; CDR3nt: TGTGCCAGCAGCTTAGCGCAGGGTATTGATGAAAAACTGTTTTTT
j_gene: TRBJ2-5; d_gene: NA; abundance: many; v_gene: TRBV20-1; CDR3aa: CSARVHGSSGETQYF; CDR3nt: TGCAGTGCAAGAGTTCATGGTAGTTCGGGGGAGACCCAGTACTTC
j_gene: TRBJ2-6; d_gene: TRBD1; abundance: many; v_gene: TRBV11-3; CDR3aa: CASTPGQGGGANVLTF; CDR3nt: TGTGCCAGCACGCCGGGACAGGGCGGTGGGGCCAACGTCCTGACTTTC
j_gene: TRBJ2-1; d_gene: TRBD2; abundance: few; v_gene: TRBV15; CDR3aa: CATSPTSGGGNEQFF; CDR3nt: TGTGCCACCAGTCCGACTAGCGGGGGGGGTAATGAGCAGTTCTTC
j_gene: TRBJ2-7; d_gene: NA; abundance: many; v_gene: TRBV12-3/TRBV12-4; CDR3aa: CASTPLGGYEQYF; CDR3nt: TGTGCCAGCACCCCTTTAGGGGGCTACGAGCAGTACTTC
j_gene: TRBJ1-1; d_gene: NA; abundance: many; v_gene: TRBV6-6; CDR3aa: CASSYALNTEAFF; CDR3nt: TGTGCCAGCAGTTACGCTCTGAACACTGAAGCTTTCTTT
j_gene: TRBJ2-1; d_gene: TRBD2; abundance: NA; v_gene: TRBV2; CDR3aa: CASRYLTSGNEQFF; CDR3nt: TGTGCCAGCAGGTATCTGACTAGCGGGAATGAGCAGTTCTTC
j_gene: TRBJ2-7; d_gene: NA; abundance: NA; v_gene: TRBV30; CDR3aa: CAWSVDERNDEQYF; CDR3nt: TGTGCCTGGAGTGTAGATGAACGGAATGACGAGCAGTACTTC
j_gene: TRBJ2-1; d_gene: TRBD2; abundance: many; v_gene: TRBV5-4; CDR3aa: CASSISGGPGYEQFF; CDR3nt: TGTGCCAGCAGCATCAGCGGGGGACCCGGTTATGAGCAGTTCTTC
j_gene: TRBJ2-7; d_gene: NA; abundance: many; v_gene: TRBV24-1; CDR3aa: CATSEGQRYEQYF; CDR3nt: TGTGCCACCAGTGAAGGTCAGCGCTACGAGCAGTACTTC
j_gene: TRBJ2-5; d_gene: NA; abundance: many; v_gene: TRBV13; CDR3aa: CASSAQGTEETQYF; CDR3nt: TGTGCCAGCAGCGCCCAAGGGACTGAAGAGACCCAGTACTTC
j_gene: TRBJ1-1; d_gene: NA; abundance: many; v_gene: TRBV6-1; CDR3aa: CASTGVKNTEAFF; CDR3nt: TGTGCCAGCACGGGTGTAAAGAACACTGAAGCTTTCTTT
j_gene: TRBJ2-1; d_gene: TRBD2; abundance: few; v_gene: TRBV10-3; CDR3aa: CAIIESGAGGFHNEQFF; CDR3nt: TGTGCCATCATTGAGTCGGGGGCGGGAGGGTTCCACAATGAGCAGTTCTTC
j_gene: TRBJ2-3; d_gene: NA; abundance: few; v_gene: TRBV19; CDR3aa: CASSMGLADTQYF; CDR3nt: TGTGCCAGTAGTATGGGGCTAGCGGATACGCAGTATTTT
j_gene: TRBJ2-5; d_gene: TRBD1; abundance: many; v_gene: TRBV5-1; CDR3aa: CASSLYRGTETQYF; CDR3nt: TGCGCCAGCAGCTTGTACAGGGGGACGGAGACCCAGTACTTC